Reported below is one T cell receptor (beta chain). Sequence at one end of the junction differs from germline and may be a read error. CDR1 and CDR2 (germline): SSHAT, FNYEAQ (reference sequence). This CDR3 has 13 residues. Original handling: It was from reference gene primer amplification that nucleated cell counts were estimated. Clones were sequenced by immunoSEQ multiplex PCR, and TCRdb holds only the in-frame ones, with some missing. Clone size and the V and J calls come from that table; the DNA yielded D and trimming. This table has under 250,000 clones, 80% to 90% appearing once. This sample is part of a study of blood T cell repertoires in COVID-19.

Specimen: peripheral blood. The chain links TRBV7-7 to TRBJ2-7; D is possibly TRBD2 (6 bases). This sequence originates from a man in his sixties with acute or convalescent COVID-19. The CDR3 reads CASSLNGGYEQYF. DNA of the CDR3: TGTGCTAGCAGCTTAAACGGGGGCTACGAGCAGTACTTC. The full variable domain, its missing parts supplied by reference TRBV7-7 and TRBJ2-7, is GAGVSQSPRYKVTKRGQDVTLRCDPISSHATLYWYQQALGQGPEFLTYFNYEAQPDKSGLPSDRFSAERPEGSISTLTIQRTEQRDSAMYRCASSLNGGYEQYFGPGTRLTVT.